This TCR beta chain was sequenced for a study of T cell therapy after organ transplantation. Study results and limitations: Pretherapy CD8 clonality inversely correlated with its fold change after therapy.

Data came from immunoSEQ multiplex PCR; TCRdb stores just in-frame clones and leaves some out. The data show 15,000 or so clones, approximately 85% seen once. This clone occurred once. The target antigen is unknown. Described time point: 20-29 weeks after completion of therapy. Trimming pared 3 bases from V and 2 bases from J, leaving 12 bases between. Germline V gives CDR1 SGHDT, CDR2 YYEEEE. The CDR3 is 14 residues long. Source: CD8+ T cells from blood, taken after autologous CMV-specific T cell therapy. This chain joins TRBV5-6 and TRBJ2-7; D possibly corresponds to TRBD2 (5 bases). This clonotype was obtained from a human patient who had received a solid organ transplant and had CMV disease. Some T cells may be transferred from the graft donor. The DNA of the CDR3 is TGTGCCAGCAGCTCCGGGGTAATGGCCTACGAGCAGTACTTC. This gives the protein CASSSGVMAYEQYF.